The source of this T cell receptor (beta chain) is a study of human T cells and chemical hapten exposure. The wider study: Minor volume differences among pooled libraries chiefly drove per-sample TCR yield variation.

Unfractionated whole blood was the source from which total RNA was extracted. The CDR3 length is 16 residues. The V gene lost 6 bases and the J gene lost 10 bases, with 25 bases spanning the gap. Looked up from germline, CDR1 is DFQATT and CDR2 is SNEGSKA (reference sequence). The library tagged individual cDNA molecules with unique molecular identifiers. Authors' processing steps: Individual samples carried between roughly 23,224 and 690,600 TCRs, with 95,638 as the median. TCRdb used MiXCR to reprocess the 5' RACE reads, holding one entry per CDR3 protein. V and J calls and clone size were set by TCRdb, not the authors. The sample carries 65,000 to 95,000 distinct CDR3 sequences, approximately 7.7% recorded once. This clonotype has ten or more counts.

The TCR sequence derives from a male donor in good health. The rearrangement links TRBV20-1 to TRBJ1-6; tentative D call: TRBD1 (5 bases). The CDR3 bases are TGCAGTGCCCAGCCAGCGAGGGGTCTTCTTGGGTCACCCCTCCACTTT. Encoded protein: CSAQPARGLLGSPLHF.